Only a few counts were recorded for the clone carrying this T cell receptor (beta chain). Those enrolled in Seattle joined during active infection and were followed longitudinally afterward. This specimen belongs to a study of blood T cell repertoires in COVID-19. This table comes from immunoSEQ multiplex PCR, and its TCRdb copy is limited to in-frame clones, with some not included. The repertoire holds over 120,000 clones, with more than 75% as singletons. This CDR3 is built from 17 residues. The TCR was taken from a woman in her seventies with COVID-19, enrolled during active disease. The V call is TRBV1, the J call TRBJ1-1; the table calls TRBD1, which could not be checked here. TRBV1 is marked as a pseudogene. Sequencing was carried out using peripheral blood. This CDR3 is CTSSRVHPTGVDTEAFF. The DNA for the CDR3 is TGCACCAGCAGCCGGGTTCACCCGACAGGGGTGGACACTGAAGCTTTCTTT.